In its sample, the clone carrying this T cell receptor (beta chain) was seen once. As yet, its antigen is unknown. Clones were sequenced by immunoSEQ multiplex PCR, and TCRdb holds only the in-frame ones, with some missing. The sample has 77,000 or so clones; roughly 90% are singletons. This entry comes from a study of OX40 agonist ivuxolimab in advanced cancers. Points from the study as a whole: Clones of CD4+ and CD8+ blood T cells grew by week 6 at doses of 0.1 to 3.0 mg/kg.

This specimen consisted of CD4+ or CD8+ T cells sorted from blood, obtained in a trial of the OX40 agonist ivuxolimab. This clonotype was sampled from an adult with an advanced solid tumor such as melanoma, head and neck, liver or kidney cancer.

CDR3 DNA: TGTGCCAGCAGCTTAGGAGCGGGGTTCTCCTACAATGAGCAGTTCTTC. It yields the protein CASSLGAGFSYNEQFF. The chain has TRBV7-8 and TRBJ2-1; 7 bases map to TRBD2. This CDR3 has 16 amino acids. The germline V gene encodes CDR1 SGHVS and CDR2 FQNEAQ. The V segment lost 1 base and the J segment 0 bases; nucleotides outside the gene matches: 3.